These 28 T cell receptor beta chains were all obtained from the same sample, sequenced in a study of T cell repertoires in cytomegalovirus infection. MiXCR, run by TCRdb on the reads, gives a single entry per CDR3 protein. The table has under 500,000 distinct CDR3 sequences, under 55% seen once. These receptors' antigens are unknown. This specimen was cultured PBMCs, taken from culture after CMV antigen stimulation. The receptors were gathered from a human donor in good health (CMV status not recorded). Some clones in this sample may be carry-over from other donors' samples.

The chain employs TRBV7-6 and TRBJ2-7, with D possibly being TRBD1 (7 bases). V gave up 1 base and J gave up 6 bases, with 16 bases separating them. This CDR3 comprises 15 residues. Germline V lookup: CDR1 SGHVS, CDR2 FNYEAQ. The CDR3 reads CASSLGRRGVLEQYF. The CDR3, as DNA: TGTGCCAGCAGCTTAGGTCGCAGGGGGGTACTCGAGCAGTACTTC.

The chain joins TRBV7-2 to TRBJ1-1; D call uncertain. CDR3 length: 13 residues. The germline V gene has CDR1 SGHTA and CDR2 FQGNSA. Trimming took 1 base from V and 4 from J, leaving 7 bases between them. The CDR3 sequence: CASSLDTPTEAFF. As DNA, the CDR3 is TGTGCCAGCAGCTTAGACACGCCCACTGAAGCTTTCTTT.

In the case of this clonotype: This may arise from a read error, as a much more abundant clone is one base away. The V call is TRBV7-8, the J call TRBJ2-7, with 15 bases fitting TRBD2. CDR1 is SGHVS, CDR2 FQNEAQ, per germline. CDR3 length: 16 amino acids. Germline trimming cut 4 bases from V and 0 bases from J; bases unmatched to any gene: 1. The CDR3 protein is CASSWGLAGGSYEQYF. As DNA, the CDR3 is TGTGCCAGCAGCTGGGGACTAGCGGGGGGCTCCTACGAGCAGTACTTC.

CDR3 bases: TGTGCCAGCAGTCAAGCGGGGGGCACAGATACGCAGTATTTT. This encodes CASSQAGGTDTQYF. The J gene is TRBJ2-3, the V gene TRBV7-2; TRBD2 agrees at 8 bases. Unmatched junction bases numbered 3, after V lost 6 bases and J lost 1 base. The CDR3 runs 14 residues. Germline loops: CDR1 SGHTA, CDR2 FQGNSA.

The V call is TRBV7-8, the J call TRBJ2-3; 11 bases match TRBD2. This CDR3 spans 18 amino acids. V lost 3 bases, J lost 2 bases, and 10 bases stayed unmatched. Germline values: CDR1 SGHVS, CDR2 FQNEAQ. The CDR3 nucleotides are TGTGCCAGCAGCTTCCGAGCCTTAGCGGGGGGGCCCACAGATACGCAGTATTTT. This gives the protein CASSFRALAGGPTDTQYF.

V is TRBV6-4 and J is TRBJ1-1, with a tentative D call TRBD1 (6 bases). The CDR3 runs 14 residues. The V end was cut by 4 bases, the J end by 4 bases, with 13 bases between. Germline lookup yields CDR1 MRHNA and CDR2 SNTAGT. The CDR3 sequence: CASSVQGGATEAFF. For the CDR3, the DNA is TGTGCCAGCAGTGTACAGGGAGGGGCCACTGAAGCTTTCTTT.

The DNA for the CDR3 is TGTGCCAGCAGCTTAGCGGGGACAGTTCTAGGCCCTAGCACTAATGAGCAGTTCTTC. It codes for CASSLAGTVLGPSTNEQFF. This sequence joins TRBV7-2 and TRBJ2-1; 7 bases agree with TRBD1. The CDR3 runs 19 residues. The junction had 18 bases not matched to a gene; V was cut back by 0 bases and J by 7 bases. Germline lookup yields CDR1 SGHTA and CDR2 FQGNSA.

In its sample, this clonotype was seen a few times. CDR3 sequence: CASSARTSGGRPQETQYF. The CDR3, as DNA: TGTGCCAGCAGCGCCCGGACTAGCGGGGGGAGGCCTCAAGAGACCCAGTACTTC. The chain links TRBV7-6 to TRBJ2-5; 14 bases are a match to TRBD2. CDR3 length equals 18 residues. CDR1 is SGHVS and CDR2 is FNYEAQ in the germline V gene. Trimming at V came to 5 bases and at J to 2 bases, leaving 10 bases not matched to a gene.

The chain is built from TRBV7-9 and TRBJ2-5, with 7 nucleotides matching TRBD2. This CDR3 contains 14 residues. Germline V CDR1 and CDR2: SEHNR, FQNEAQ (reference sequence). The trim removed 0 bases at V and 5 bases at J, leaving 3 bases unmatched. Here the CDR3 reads CASSLAGGMETQYF. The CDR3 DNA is TGTGCCAGCAGCTTAGCGGGGGGGATGGAGACCCAGTACTTC.

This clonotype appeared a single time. As DNA, the CDR3 is TGCAGTGCAGGGGGGAATGGGCGGCCCCAGCATTTT. Translating gives CSAGGNGRPQHF. V gene TRBV20-1 combines with J gene TRBJ1-5, with D tentatively TRBD1 (6 bases). Trimming took off 6 bases at V and 9 bases at J, with 15 bases between the two ends. The CDR3 has 12 residues. CDR1 is DFQATT, CDR2 SNEGSKA, per germline (reference sequence).

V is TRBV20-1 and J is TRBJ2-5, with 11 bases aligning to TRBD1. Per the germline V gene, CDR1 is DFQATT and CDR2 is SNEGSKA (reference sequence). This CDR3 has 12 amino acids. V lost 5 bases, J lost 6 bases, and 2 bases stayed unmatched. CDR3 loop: CSAGTGGKTQYF. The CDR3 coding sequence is TGCAGTGCTGGGACAGGGGGGAAGACCCAGTACTTC.

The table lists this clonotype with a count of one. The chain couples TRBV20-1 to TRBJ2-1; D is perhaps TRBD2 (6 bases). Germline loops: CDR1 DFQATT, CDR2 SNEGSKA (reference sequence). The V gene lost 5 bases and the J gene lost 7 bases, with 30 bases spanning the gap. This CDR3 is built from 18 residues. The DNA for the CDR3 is TGCAGTGCTCCGCCCCCCTCTTCGGGAGTACTGAATCGGAATGAGCAGTTCTTC. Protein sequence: CSAPPPSSGVLNRNEQFF.

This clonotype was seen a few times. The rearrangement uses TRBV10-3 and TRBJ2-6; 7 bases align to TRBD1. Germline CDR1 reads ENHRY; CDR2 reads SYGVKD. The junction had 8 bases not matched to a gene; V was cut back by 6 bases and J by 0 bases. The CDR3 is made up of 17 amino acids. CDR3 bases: TGTGCCATCAGGGATCCAGGGGACAGCTCTGGGGCCAACGTCCTGACTTTC. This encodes CAIRDPGDSSGANVLTF.

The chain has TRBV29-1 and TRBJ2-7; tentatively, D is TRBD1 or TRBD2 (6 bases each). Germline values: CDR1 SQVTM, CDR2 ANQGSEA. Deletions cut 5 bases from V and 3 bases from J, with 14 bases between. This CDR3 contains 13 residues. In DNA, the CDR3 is TGCAGCGTTTGCGAGGGGGGAGACTACGAGCAGTACTTC. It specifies CSVCEGGDYEQYF.

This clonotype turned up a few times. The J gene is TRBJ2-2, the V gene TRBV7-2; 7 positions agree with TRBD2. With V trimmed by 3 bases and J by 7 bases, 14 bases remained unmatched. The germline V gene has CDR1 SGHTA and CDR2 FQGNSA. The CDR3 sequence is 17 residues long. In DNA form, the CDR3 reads TGTGCCAGCAGCTTTTATATGGCGGGAGTTTCGCACGGGGAGCTGTTTTTT. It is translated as CASSFYMAGVSHGELFF.

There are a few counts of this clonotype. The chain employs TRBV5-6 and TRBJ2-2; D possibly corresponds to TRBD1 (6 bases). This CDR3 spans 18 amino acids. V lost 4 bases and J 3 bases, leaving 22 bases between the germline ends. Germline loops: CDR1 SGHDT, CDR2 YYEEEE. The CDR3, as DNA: TGTGCCAGCAGCCCCAAAGGCCTGGGGACAATAGACACCGGGGAGCTGTTTTTT. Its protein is CASSPKGLGTIDTGELFF.

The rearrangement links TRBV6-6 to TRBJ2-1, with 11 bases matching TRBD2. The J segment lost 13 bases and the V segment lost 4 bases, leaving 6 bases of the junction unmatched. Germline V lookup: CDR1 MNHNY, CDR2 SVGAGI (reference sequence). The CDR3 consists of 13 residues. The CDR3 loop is CASSLAGGGLQFF. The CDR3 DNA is TGTGCCAGCAGTTTAGCGGGAGGGGGGCTTCAGTTCTTC.

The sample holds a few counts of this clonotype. The CDR3: CASSTRQGVAETQYF. CDR3 nucleotides: TGTGCCAGCAGTACAAGACAGGGGGTGGCAGAGACCCAGTACTTC. The chain recombines TRBV12-3 or TRBV12-4 with TRBJ2-5; 9 bases fit TRBD1. The length of the CDR3 is 15 residues. The J segment lost 4 bases and the V segment lost 5 bases, leaving 8 bases of the junction unmatched.

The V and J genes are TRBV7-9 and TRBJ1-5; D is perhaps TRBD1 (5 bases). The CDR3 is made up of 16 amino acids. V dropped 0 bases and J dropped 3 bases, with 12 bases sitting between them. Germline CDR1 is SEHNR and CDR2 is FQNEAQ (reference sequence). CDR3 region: CASSLAGTVTNQPQHF. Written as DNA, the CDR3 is TGTGCCAGCAGCTTAGCAGGGACGGTGACCAATCAGCCCCAGCATTTT.

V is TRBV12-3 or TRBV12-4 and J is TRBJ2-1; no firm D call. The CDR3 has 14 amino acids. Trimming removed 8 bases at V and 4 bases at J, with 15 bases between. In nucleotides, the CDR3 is TGTGCCAGCCATTTCGGGCTGGGGTACAATGAGCAGTTCTTC. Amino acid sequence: CASHFGLGYNEQFF.

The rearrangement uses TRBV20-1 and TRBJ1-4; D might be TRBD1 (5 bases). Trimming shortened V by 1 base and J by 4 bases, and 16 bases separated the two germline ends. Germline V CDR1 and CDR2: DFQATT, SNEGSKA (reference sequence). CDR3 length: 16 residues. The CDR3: CSARVEGWGFNEKLFF. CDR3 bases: TGCAGTGCTAGAGTTGAGGGATGGGGCTTTAATGAAAAACTGTTTTTT.

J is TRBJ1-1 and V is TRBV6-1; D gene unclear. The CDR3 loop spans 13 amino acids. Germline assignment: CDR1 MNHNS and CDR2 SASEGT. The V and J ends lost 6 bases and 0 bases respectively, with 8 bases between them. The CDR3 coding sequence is TGTGCCAGCAGAGTGCACCTGAACACTGAAGCTTTCTTT. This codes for CASRVHLNTEAFF.

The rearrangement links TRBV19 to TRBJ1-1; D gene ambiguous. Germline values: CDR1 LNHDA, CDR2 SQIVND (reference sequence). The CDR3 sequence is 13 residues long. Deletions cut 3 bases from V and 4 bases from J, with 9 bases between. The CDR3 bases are TGTGCCAGTAGTATCAAGGTGGCCACTGAAGCTTTCTTT. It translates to CASSIKVATEAFF.

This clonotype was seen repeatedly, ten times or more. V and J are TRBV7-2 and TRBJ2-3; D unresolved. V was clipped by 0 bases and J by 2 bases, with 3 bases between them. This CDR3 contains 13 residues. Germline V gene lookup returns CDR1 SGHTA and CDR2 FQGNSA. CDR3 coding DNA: TGTGCCAGCAGCTTAGCGTCCACAGATACGCAGTATTTT. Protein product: CASSLASTDTQYF.

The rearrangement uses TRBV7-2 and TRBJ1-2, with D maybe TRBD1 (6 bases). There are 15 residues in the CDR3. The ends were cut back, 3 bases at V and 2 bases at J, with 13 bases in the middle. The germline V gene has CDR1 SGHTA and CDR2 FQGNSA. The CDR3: CASSFGRGENYGYTF. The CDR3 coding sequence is TGTGCCAGCAGCTTCGGGAGGGGGGAAAACTATGGCTACACCTTC.

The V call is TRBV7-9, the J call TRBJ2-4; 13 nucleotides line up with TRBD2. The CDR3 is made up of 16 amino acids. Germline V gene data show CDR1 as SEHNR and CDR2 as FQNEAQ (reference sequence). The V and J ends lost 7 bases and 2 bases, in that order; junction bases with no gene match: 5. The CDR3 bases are TGTGCCAGCACCGGACTAGCGGGAGTCACCAAAAACATTCAGTACTTC. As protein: CASTGLAGVTKNIQYF. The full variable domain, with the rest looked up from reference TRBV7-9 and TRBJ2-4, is DTGVSQNPRHKITKRGQNVTFRCDPISEHNRLYWYRQTLGQGPEFLTYFQNEAQLEKSRLLSDRFSAERPKGSFSTLEIQRTEQGDSAMYLCASTGLAGVTKNIQYFGAGTRLSVL.

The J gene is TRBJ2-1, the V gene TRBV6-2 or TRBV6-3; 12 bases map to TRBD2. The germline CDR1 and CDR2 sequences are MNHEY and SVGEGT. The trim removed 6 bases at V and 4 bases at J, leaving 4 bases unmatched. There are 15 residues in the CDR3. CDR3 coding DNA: TGTGCCAGCAGGATGGGACTAGCGGGTTACAATGAGCAGTTCTTC. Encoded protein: CASRMGLAGYNEQFF.

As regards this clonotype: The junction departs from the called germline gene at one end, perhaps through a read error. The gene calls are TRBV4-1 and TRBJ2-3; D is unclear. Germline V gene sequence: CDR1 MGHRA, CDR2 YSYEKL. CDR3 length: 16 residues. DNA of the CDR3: TGTGCCAGCAGCCAGAGGACCCTCGAGGGCACAGATACGCAGTATTTT. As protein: CASSQRTLEGTDTQYF.